The 9 T cell receptor beta chains listed next were all sequenced from one sample in a study of blood T cell repertoires in COVID-19. Profiled with immunoSEQ multiplex PCR; TCRdb holds only in-frame clones, not every one. The table shows 250,000 to 300,000 clones, with about 88% occurring only once. Sequenced material: peripheral blood. The source of these receptors is a man between 18 and 35 years old with active or convalescent COVID-19.

The chain uses TRBV7-9 and TRBJ1-2, with no clear D. This CDR3 has 14 amino acids. Between the trimmed V and J ends, which lost 1 base and 7 bases, there was a span of 13 bases. Looked up from germline, CDR1 is SEHNR and CDR2 is FQNEAQ (reference sequence). CDR3 residues: CASSLETGGSGYTF. The CDR3 DNA follows: TGTGCCAGCAGCTTAGAAACCGGAGGGAGTGGCTACACCTTC.

CDR3 in amino acids: CASSLRSAAGNTIYF. DNA for the CDR3: TGTGCCAGCAGCTTAAGGTCAGCGGCTGGAAACACCATATATTTT. The chain uses TRBV7-9 and TRBJ1-3; D gene uncertain. Germline lookup yields CDR1 SEHNR and CDR2 FQNEAQ (reference sequence). V lost 2 bases to trimming and J lost 2 bases, with 10 bases between them. The CDR3 loop spans 15 amino acids.

This clone was recorded once. The chain couples TRBV27 to TRBJ2-6; D is unclear. The germline V gene encodes CDR1 MNHEY and CDR2 SMNVEV (reference sequence). Trimming removed 5 bases at V and 4 bases at J, with 15 bases between. The CDR3 loop spans 16 amino acids. CDR3 DNA: TGTGCCAGCAGTACCCTCAGGTCCCCCGGGGCCAACGTCCTGACTTTC. It specifies CASSTLRSPGANVLTF.

Here the CDR3 DNA reads TGTGCCAGCTCAGCGGACAGGGTGACTGAAGCTTTCTTT. Its protein is CASSADRVTEAFF. V gene TRBV18 combines with J gene TRBJ1-1; 8 positions agree with TRBD1. This CDR3 is built from 13 residues. The trim removed 5 bases at V and 5 bases at J, leaving 4 bases unmatched. Germline CDR1 KGHSH, CDR2 LQKENI.

This clone was seen once. The chain employs TRBV6-6 and TRBJ2-1; TRBD2 is a possible D gene (6 bases). The V gene's germline CDR1 is MNHNY and CDR2 SVGAGI (reference sequence). CDR3 length: 16 amino acids. Trimming took 9 bases from V and 0 from J, leaving 18 bases between them. The CDR3 here is CASQPGTGGSYNEQFF. CDR3 sequence (DNA): TGTGCCAGTCAGCCTGGGACTGGGGGCTCCTACAATGAGCAGTTCTTC.

This chain uses TRBV6-6 with TRBJ2-1; the match to TRBD2 covers 8 bases. The CDR3 loop spans 17 amino acids. With 5 bases clipped from V and 8 bases from J, the junction kept 17 bases outside the gene matches. Per germline, CDR1 MNHNY and CDR2 SVGAGI (reference sequence). CDR3 nucleotides: TGTGCCAGCAGTCCAGCTGTACAAGCGGGAGTTGTCGATGAGCAGTTCTTC. As protein: CASSPAVQAGVVDEQFF.

The CDR3 DNA reads TGTGCCAGCAGCTTAGATACGGGGAACACTGAAGCTTTCTTT. Encoded protein: CASSLDTGNTEAFF. The chain couples TRBV7-9 to TRBJ1-1; D gene unclear. Germline V gene data show CDR1 as SEHNR and CDR2 as FQNEAQ (reference sequence). V dropped 1 base and J dropped 1 base, with 7 bases sitting between them. The CDR3 spans 14 residues.

This clone was detected only a few times. The chain combines TRBV7-9 with TRBJ2-5; 7 bases line up with TRBD2. CDR1 is SEHNR, CDR2 FQNEAQ, per germline (reference sequence). J gave up 5 bases and V 4 bases, and 7 bases lay outside the gene matches. This CDR3 contains 14 residues. The CDR3 here is CASSWSGGEETQYF. The CDR3 nucleotides are TGTGCCAGCAGCTGGTCGGGGGGTGAGGAGACCCAGTACTTC.

The chain carries TRBV7-9 and TRBJ2-2; possible D gene TRBD2, 5 bases. This CDR3 comprises 14 residues. Germline V gene data show CDR1 as SEHNR and CDR2 as FQNEAQ (reference sequence). V was shortened by 5 bases and J by 0 bases, with 7 bases between the two germline ends. Written as DNA, the CDR3 is TGTGCCAGCAGCCAGGACTCGAACACCGGGGAGCTGTTTTTT. This encodes CASSQDSNTGELFF.